This T cell receptor (beta chain) emerged from a study of T cell responses to AZD1222 COVID-19 vaccine. This CDR3 spans 16 amino acids. V shed 0 bases and J 3 bases; nucleotides not matched to a gene: 5. In germline, CDR1 is LNHDA, CDR2 SQIVND (reference sequence). The method was immunoSEQ multiplex PCR; TCRdb's version includes in-frame clones alone and lacks a portion of them. The sample consists of approximately 170,000 clones, approximately 94% of them appearing once. The rearrangement links TRBV19 to TRBJ2-1; TRBD1 aligns across 7 bases. The sequence was collected from an adult who received the AZD1222 COVID-19 vaccine. The sequenced sample was peripheral blood, obtained 28 days after the second AZD1222 dose. Here the CDR3 reads CASSIEPGGDYNEQFF. In DNA, the CDR3 is TGTGCCAGTAGTATAGAGCCAGGGGGTGACTACAATGAGCAGTTCTTC.